One sample yielded the 32 T cell receptor beta chains listed below, sequenced in a study of early T cells in non-severe SARS-CoV-2 infection. TCRdb re-called the 5' RACE reads with MiXCR, one entry per CDR3 protein. The sample has over 60,000 distinct CDR3 sequences, over 9.5% seen once; the top ten hold less than 10%. The specimen comprised whole blood, sampled at baseline. The receptors here all came from an adult who was a healthcare worker with PCR-confirmed SARS-CoV-2 infection or an uninfected control (not recorded which).

The chain combines TRBV6-5 with TRBJ2-5; D might be TRBD2 (6 bases). Germline assignment: CDR1 MNHEY and CDR2 SVGAGI. The CDR3 sequence is 18 residues long. V lost 0 bases and J 3 bases, leaving 20 bases between the germline ends. This CDR3 reads CASSYSSGGGELEETQYF. CDR3 DNA: TGTGCCAGCAGTTACTCGAGCGGTGGAGGGGAATTAGAAGAGACCCAGTACTTC.

The sample holds a few counts of this clonotype. The chain uses TRBV14 and TRBJ2-3, with D possibly being TRBD1 (6 bases). CDR1 and CDR2 from the germline V gene are SGHDN and FVKESK. The CDR3 spans 16 residues. V shed 4 bases and J shed 2 bases, with 16 bases lying between them. The CDR3 loop reads CASSPSRGGNTDTQYF. In DNA form, the CDR3 reads TGTGCCAGCAGCCCCTCCCGTGGGGGCAACACAGATACGCAGTATTTT.

This clonotype was seen a handful of times. The V call is TRBV2, the J call TRBJ1-4; D unresolved. Trimming stripped 4 bases from V and 5 bases from J, with 11 bases between. This CDR3 is 14 amino acids long. CDR1 SNHLY and CDR2 FYNNEI come from the germline V gene. The CDR3 DNA sequence: TGTGCCAGCAGTGTAGGAGGGATGAATGAAAAACTGTTTTTT. Its translation: CASSVGGMNEKLFF.

In its sample, this clonotype was seen a few times. The V call is TRBV10-2, the J call TRBJ1-1; TRBD1 matches 8 bases. With 9 bases clipped from V and 3 bases from J, the junction kept 3 bases outside the gene matches. Germline assignment: CDR1 WSHSY and CDR2 SAAADI. The CDR3 loop spans 12 amino acids. The CDR3 DNA is TGCGCCAGTAAACAGGGGGACACTGAAGCTTTCTTT. It translates to CASKQGDTEAFF.

V is TRBV5-1 and J is TRBJ2-1, with D perhaps TRBD1 or TRBD2 (5 bases each). The germline V gene has CDR1 SGHRS and CDR2 YFSETQ. This CDR3 is 15 amino acids long. V was shortened by 2 bases and J by 0 bases, with 9 bases between the two germline ends. As DNA, the CDR3 is TGCGCCAGCAGCTTTGGGGGTCCCTCCTACAATGAGCAGTTCTTC. It yields the protein CASSFGGPSYNEQFF.

The rearrangement joins TRBV11-3 to TRBJ2-1, with 8 positions matching TRBD2. Germline trimming cut 4 bases from V and 1 base from J; bases unmatched to any gene: 3. Germline assignment: CDR1 SGHNT and CDR2 YENEEA. This CDR3 contains 15 residues. The CDR3 DNA follows: TGTGCCAGCAGCTCGACTAGCGCTTCCTACAATGAGCAGTTCTTC. This sequence encodes CASSSTSASYNEQFF.

This clonotype was counted a few times. V is TRBV19 and J is TRBJ2-1, with TRBD2 identical over 7 bases. The CDR3 extends over 13 amino acids. The germline gives CDR1 LNHDA, CDR2 SQIVND (reference sequence). The ends lost 4 bases at V and 9 bases at J; junction bases unmatched: 6. The chain's CDR3 is CASSTTPGGEQFF. CDR3 nucleotide sequence: TGTGCCAGTAGTACCACCCCGGGAGGTGAGCAGTTCTTC.

The V gene is TRBV7-9, the J gene TRBJ2-7; possible D gene TRBD2, 6 bases. CDR3 size: 14 residues. The V gene lost 7 bases and the J gene lost 5 bases, with 18 bases spanning the gap. Germline lookup yields CDR1 SEHNR and CDR2 FQNEAQ (reference sequence). Here the CDR3 DNA reads TGTGCCAGCAACACCCCACTCTGGGGGGACGAGCAGTACTTC. This sequence encodes CASNTPLWGDEQYF.

The rearrangement joins TRBV7-6 to TRBJ2-5, with 7 bases lining up with TRBD2. CDR1 is SGHVS and CDR2 is FNYEAQ in the germline V gene. CDR3 length: 15 amino acids. With 2 bases clipped from V and 2 bases from J, the junction kept 5 bases outside the gene matches. As DNA, the CDR3 is TGTGCCAGCAGCTTACGCCGTAGCGGGCAAGAGACCCAGTACTTC. Translating gives CASSLRRSGQETQYF.

This clonotype has just a few counts. The chain combines TRBV27 with TRBJ2-7; 8 positions agree with TRBD1. Germline CDR1 MNHEY, CDR2 SMNVEV (reference sequence). The CDR3 is made up of 13 amino acids. With V trimmed by 11 bases and J by 3 bases, 9 bases remained unmatched. The CDR3 DNA is TGTGCCTCGGCAGGGGGCCATCTCTACGAGCAGTACTTC. Its protein product is CASAGGHLYEQYF.

This clonotype was picked up a small number of times. The V and J genes are TRBV7-9 and TRBJ2-7; unclear D gene. Per the germline V gene, CDR1 is SEHNR and CDR2 is FQNEAQ (reference sequence). V shed 5 bases and J shed 6 bases, with 11 bases lying between them. CDR3 length equals 12 residues. CDR3 residues: CASSPGGSEQYF. CDR3 bases: TGTGCCAGCAGCCCAGGCGGAAGCGAGCAGTACTTC.

This clonotype was seen many times. CDR3 sequence reads: CASSAKFIGGKNYGYTF. The CDR3 region has the DNA TGTGCCAGCAGCGCTAAATTCATTGGGGGAAAGAACTATGGCTACACCTTC. The chain is built from TRBV7-9 and TRBJ1-2, with a possible D match to TRBD1 (5 bases). The CDR3 covers 17 residues. V was trimmed by 5 bases and J by 2 bases, leaving 21 bases between them. The germline V gene has CDR1 SEHNR and CDR2 FQNEAQ (reference sequence).

This clonotype came up many times. This chain connects TRBV12-3 or TRBV12-4 to TRBJ1-2; D is unresolved. The CDR3 is 13 amino acids. Trimming cost V 7 bases and J 4 bases, with 13 bases left between them. CDR3 in DNA: TGTGCCAGCACCTCCCCCGGACTCTATGGCTACACCTTC. This translates into CASTSPGLYGYTF.

This rearrangement joins TRBV15 to TRBJ2-7; 9 bases are a match to TRBD1. Germline V lookup: CDR1 LNHNV, CDR2 YYDKDF (reference sequence). V gave up 3 bases and J gave up 5 bases; unmatched junction bases: 8. The CDR3 extends over 15 amino acids. Here the CDR3 DNA reads TGTGCCACCAGCAGGTACGGACAGGGGCAGGACGAGCAGTACTTC. Its protein product is CATSRYGQGQDEQYF.

The CDR3 reads CASSQGGAIVGNTIYF. CDR3 coding DNA: TGTGCCAGCAGCCAAGGGGGGGCCATAGTTGGAAACACCATATATTTT. The chain employs TRBV3-1 and TRBJ1-3; tentative D call: TRBD1 (6 bases). Trimming took 1 base from V and 3 from J, leaving 13 bases between them. The germline V gene encodes CDR1 LGHDT and CDR2 YNNKEL (reference sequence). This CDR3 is 16 amino acids long.

The chain couples TRBV11-2 to TRBJ2-7; 9 bases map to TRBD1. The germline gives CDR1 SGHAT, CDR2 FQNNGV. The CDR3 covers 14 residues. V lost 4 bases to trimming and J lost 5 bases; unmatched junction nucleotides: 6. As DNA, the CDR3 is TGTGCCAGCAGCTCGGGGACAGGGATCAACGAGCAGTACTTC. It codes for CASSSGTGINEQYF.

Ten or more counts support this clonotype. The CDR3 coding sequence is TGCAGCGCTTCACAGGGAGACTATGGCTACACCTTC. Amino acids: CSASQGDYGYTF. This chain links TRBV29-1 with TRBJ1-2, with D perhaps matching TRBD1 (6 bases). Germline CDR1 reads SQVTM; CDR2 reads ANQGSEA. The CDR3 is made up of 12 amino acids. Trimming left V 7 bases short and J 3 bases short, with 12 bases between.

V gene TRBV12-3 or TRBV12-4 combines with J gene TRBJ1-5, with a possible D match to TRBD1 (5 bases). This CDR3 is built from 14 residues. Trimming pared 3 bases from V and 7 bases from J, leaving 13 bases between. The CDR3 DNA is TGTGCCAGCAGTTTGGGGGTGGGGGACCAGCCCCAGCATTTT. As protein: CASSLGVGDQPQHF.

The chain carries TRBV20-1 and TRBJ2-3; D call uncertain. The germline V and J ends were trimmed by 6 bases and 0 bases, with 7 bases remaining between them. The CDR3 consists of 12 residues. Germline V gene sequence: CDR1 DFQATT, CDR2 SNEGSKA (reference sequence). CDR3 amino acids: CSARVSTDTQYF. The CDR3 bases are TGCAGTGCCCGGGTTAGCACAGATACGCAGTATTTT.

This clonotype has more than one count but fewer than ten. One junction end disagrees with the germline gene, perhaps due to a read error. The rearrangement links TRBV5-6 to TRBJ1-1; D unclear. Germline V gene lookup returns CDR1 SGHDT and CDR2 YYEEEE. CDR3 length: 15 residues. In DNA form, the CDR3 reads TGTGCCAGCAGCTTATCTGAAAGGCGTAACACTGAAGTTTTCTTT. Amino acids: CASSLSERRNTEVFF.

The genes are TRBV9 and TRBJ2-5, with 8 positions matching TRBD1. The CDR3 runs to 15 residues. The trim removed 3 bases at V and 4 bases at J, leaving 8 bases unmatched. Germline V gene sequence: CDR1 SGDLS, CDR2 YYNGEE. The CDR3 DNA reads TGTGCCAGCAGCGCCACAGGGGGTATAAGAGAGACCCAGTACTTC. Translated: CASSATGGIRETQYF.

The sample holds a few counts of this clonotype. V and J are TRBV9 and TRBJ2-2; 10 bases align to TRBD1. V was clipped by 3 bases and J by 7 bases; unmatched bases: 12. Germline CDR1 reads SGDLS; CDR2 reads YYNGEE. This CDR3 has 17 amino acids. The CDR3 DNA sequence: TGTGCCAGCAGCGAAAAGGCGAGACAGGGGGCAGTCGGGGAGCTGTTTTTT. As protein: CASSEKARQGAVGELFF.

The rearrangement joins TRBV12-3 or TRBV12-4 to TRBJ2-7; a weak D match, TRBD1 (6 bases). The CDR3 totals 13 residues. The germline V and J ends were trimmed by 6 bases and 7 bases, with 16 bases remaining between them. This chain's CDR3 is CASRRKGHGEQYF. DNA for the CDR3: TGTGCCAGCAGACGCAAGGGACATGGGGAGCAGTACTTC.

The J gene is TRBJ1-1, the V gene TRBV7-9; D call uncertain. Germline V gene sequence: CDR1 SEHNR, CDR2 FQNEAQ (reference sequence). The CDR3 extends over 14 amino acids. Trimming shortened V by 1 base and J by 1 base, and 7 bases separated the two germline ends. CDR3 nucleotides: TGTGCCAGCAGCTTAGTGTCTGGGAACACTGAAGCTTTCTTT. This gives the protein CASSLVSGNTEAFF.

This clonotype was counted only a few times. The rearrangement uses TRBV4-3 and TRBJ1-2, with 7 bases that match TRBD1. J was trimmed by 8 bases and V by 3 bases; bases with no gene match: 9. The germline V gene has CDR1 LGHNA and CDR2 YSLEER. CDR3 size: 14 residues. CDR3 region: CASSHEQGTGGYTF. The CDR3 DNA follows: TGCGCCAGCAGCCACGAACAGGGGACTGGCGGCTACACCTTC.

This clonotype was counted ten times or more. The V and J genes are TRBV5-1 and TRBJ1-3; no clear D. Trimming took off 4 bases at V and 0 bases at J, with 11 bases between the two ends. The V gene's germline CDR1 is SGHRS and CDR2 YFSETQ. The CDR3 runs to 15 residues. CDR3 in amino acids: CASSPTSSSGNTIYF. The DNA for the CDR3 is TGCGCCAGCAGCCCGACGTCGAGCTCTGGAAACACCATATATTTT.

J is TRBJ2-5 and V is TRBV12-3 or TRBV12-4; 12 nucleotides agree with TRBD1. The CDR3 has 14 residues. The trim removed 5 bases at V and 4 bases at J, leaving 2 bases unmatched. CDR3 sequence (DNA): TGTGCCAGCAGTGGGACAGGGGGCGTAGAGACCCAGTACTTC. Translating gives CASSGTGGVETQYF.

This clonotype was observed a few times. The chain has TRBV5-5 and TRBJ1-4, with D possibly TRBD1 on 5 matching bases. Germline assignment: CDR1 SGHKS and CDR2 YYEKEE (reference sequence). The CDR3 has 15 amino acids. V dropped 2 bases and J dropped 6 bases, with 14 bases sitting between them. DNA of the CDR3: TGTGCCAGCAGCTTTCTGGGGCGGACCGATGAAAAACTGTTTTTT. Translating it yields CASSFLGRTDEKLFF. Drawing the rest from reference TRBV5-5 and TRBJ1-4, the complete variable domain is DAGVTQSPTHLIKTRGQQVTLRCSPISGHKSVSWYQQVLGQGPQFIFQYYEKEERGRGNFPDRFSARQFPNYSSELNVNALLLGDSALYLCASSFLGRTDEKLFFGSGTQLSVL.

V gene TRBV6-2 or TRBV6-3 combines with J gene TRBJ1-1, with 9 bases identical to TRBD1. This CDR3 has 13 amino acids. Trimming removed 4 bases from V and 3 bases from J; junction bases left unmatched: 0. The germline gives CDR1 MNHEY, CDR2 SVGEGT. The chain's CDR3 is CASSWTGDTEAFF. The CDR3 coding sequence is TGTGCCAGCAGTTGGACAGGGGACACTGAAGCTTTCTTT.

Note on this clonotype: Its ends do not fully match the called genes, so a read error is possible. CDR3 DNA: TGTACCAGCAGTGAAGCGCTTGGGGTTCTTCAGCCCCAGCATTTT. It codes for CTSSEALGVLQPQHF. The chain joins TRBV2 to TRBJ1-5; D is unresolved. The CDR3 runs 15 residues. The germline CDR1 and CDR2 sequences are SNHLY and FYNNEI. The full variable domain, with the rest looked up from reference TRBV2 and TRBJ1-5, is EPEVTQTPSHQVTQMGQEVILRCVPISNHLYFYWYRQILGQKVEFLVSFYNNEISEKSEIFDDQFSVERPDGSNFTLKIRSTKLEDSAMYFCTSSEALGVLQPQHFGDGTRLSIL.

This clonotype was counted at least ten times. This chain connects TRBV29-1 to TRBJ2-3; D is possibly TRBD1 (6 bases). The CDR3 is 12 amino acids. Germline lookup yields CDR1 SQVTM and CDR2 ANQGSEA. With 7 bases removed from V and 6 bases from J, the gap between germline ends came to 14 bases. In nucleotides, the CDR3 is TGCAGCGGGGAACAGGGCCCGGATACGCAGTATTTT. It translates to CSGEQGPDTQYF.

This rearrangement joins TRBV6-5 to TRBJ1-3; the D gene is possibly TRBD1 (6 bases). CDR1 and CDR2 (germline): MNHEY, SVGAGI. Trimming pared 0 bases from V and 4 bases from J, leaving 13 bases between. This CDR3 contains 16 residues. The CDR3 here is CASSYSSWGPGNTIYF. CDR3 DNA: TGTGCCAGCAGTTACTCGAGTTGGGGGCCAGGAAACACCATATATTTT.